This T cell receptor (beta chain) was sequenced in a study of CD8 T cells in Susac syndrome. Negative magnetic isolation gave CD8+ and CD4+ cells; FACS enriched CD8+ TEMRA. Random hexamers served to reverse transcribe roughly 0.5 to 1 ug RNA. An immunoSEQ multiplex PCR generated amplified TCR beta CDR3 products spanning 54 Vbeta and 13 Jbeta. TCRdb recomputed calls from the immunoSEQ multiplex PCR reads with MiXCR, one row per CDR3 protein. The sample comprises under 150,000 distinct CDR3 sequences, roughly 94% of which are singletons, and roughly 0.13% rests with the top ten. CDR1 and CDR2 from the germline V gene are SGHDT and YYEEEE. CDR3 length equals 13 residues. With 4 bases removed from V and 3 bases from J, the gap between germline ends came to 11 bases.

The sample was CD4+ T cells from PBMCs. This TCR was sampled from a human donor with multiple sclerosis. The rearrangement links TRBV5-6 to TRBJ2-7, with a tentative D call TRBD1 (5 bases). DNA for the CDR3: TGTGCCAGCAGCGACCGACAGAACTACGAGCAGTACTTC. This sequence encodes CASSDRQNYEQYF.